The 30 T cell receptor beta chains in this list originate from one sample, sequenced in a study of blood T cell repertoires in COVID-19. Only in-frame clones appear in the TCRdb table, and some are missing; sequencing was by immunoSEQ multiplex PCR. The sample yields 95,000 to 150,000 clones, around 83% seen once. Sequencing was performed on PBMCs or T cells enriched from blood (not recorded which). The receptors were sampled from a woman in her thirties who had recovered from COVID-19.

V and J are TRBV7-3 and TRBJ2-3, with D hard to call. The CDR3 has 13 amino acids. V lost 1 base, J lost 3 bases, and 5 bases lay in between. Germline lookup yields CDR1 SGHTA and CDR2 FQGTGA. CDR3 nucleotide sequence: TGTGCCAGCAGCTTAAGTCCGACAGATACGCAGTATTTT. Its protein is CASSLSPTDTQYF.

The table lists this clone with a count of one. V usage is TRBV19 and J usage is TRBJ2-7; D possibly corresponds to TRBD2 (6 bases). V gave up 11 bases and J gave up 1 base, with 18 bases separating them. Germline V gene data show CDR1 as LNHDA and CDR2 as SQIVND (reference sequence). The CDR3 length is 14 residues. In nucleotides, the CDR3 is TGTGCCTCAATGGGTCGACTAGGATCCTACGAGCAGTACTTC. As protein: CASMGRLGSYEQYF.

This clone showed up just once. This chain joins TRBV7-2 and TRBJ2-1; D remains ambiguous. V lost 2 bases and J 2 bases, leaving 10 bases between the germline ends. CDR1 is SGHTA and CDR2 is FQGNSA in the germline V gene. This CDR3 region has 15 residues. CDR3 region: CASSLWAGTYNEQFF. The CDR3 bases are TGTGCCAGCAGCTTATGGGCAGGCACCTACAATGAGCAGTTCTTC.

The chain recombines TRBV19 with TRBJ1-5; a weak D match, TRBD1 (5 bases). This CDR3 contains 14 residues. V was cut by 3 bases and J by 2 bases, with 8 bases left in between. The germline gives CDR1 LNHDA, CDR2 SQIVND (reference sequence). CDR3 region: CASSMGQGNQPQHF. CDR3 DNA sequence: TGTGCCAGTAGTATGGGGCAAGGCAATCAGCCCCAGCATTTT.

V gene TRBV5-6 combines with J gene TRBJ1-2, with D uncertain. Trimming removed 4 bases from V and 4 bases from J, with 11 bases in between. The CDR3 contains 13 residues. The germline V gene has CDR1 SGHDT and CDR2 YYEEEE. The CDR3 DNA sequence: TGTGCCAGCAGCGCCGACGGACTCTATGGCTACACCTTC. It codes for CASSADGLYGYTF. The variable domain in full, completed from reference TRBV5-6 and TRBJ1-2, reads DAGVTQSPTHLIKTRGQQVTLRCSPKSGHDTVSWYQQALGQGPQFIFQYYEEEERQRGNFPDRFSGHQFPNYSSELNVNALLLGDSALYLCASSADGLYGYTFGSGTRLTVV.

This sequence joins TRBV29-1 and TRBJ1-1; D gene ambiguous. The CDR3 totals 10 residues. Trimming removed 3 bases from V and 6 bases from J, with 5 bases in between. The germline CDR1 and CDR2 sequences are SQVTM and ANQGSEA. This CDR3 reads CSVEEAEAFF. The CDR3, as DNA: TGCAGCGTTGAGGAGGCTGAAGCTTTCTTT.

J is TRBJ2-5 and V is TRBV7-9; 10 positions match TRBD1. The J segment lost 4 bases and the V segment lost 3 bases, leaving 2 bases of the junction unmatched. The CDR3 runs 14 residues. Germline V lookup: CDR1 SEHNR, CDR2 FQNEAQ (reference sequence). The CDR3 nucleotides are TGTGCCAGCAGCTTGACAGGGGGCCGAGAGACCCAGTACTTC. Translating it yields CASSLTGGRETQYF.

The V call is TRBV5-4, the J call TRBJ2-3; tentatively, D is TRBD2 (6 bases). The V end lost 1 base, the J end lost 2 bases, and 8 bases lay between the germline ends. The CDR3 loop spans 14 amino acids. CDR1 and CDR2 (germline): SGHNT, YYREEE (reference sequence). DNA of the CDR3: TGTGCCAGCAGCTTGACGGGGGTCACAGATACGCAGTATTTT. Protein sequence: CASSLTGVTDTQYF.

The chain couples TRBV2 to TRBJ2-3; perhaps TRBD2 as D (6 bases). Germline assignment: CDR1 SNHLY and CDR2 FYNNEI. This CDR3 region has 15 residues. Trimming took 6 bases from V and 2 from J, leaving 15 bases between them. The CDR3, as DNA: TGTGCCAGCAGGGAGGGGACTGCACACACAGATACGCAGTATTTT. Amino acid sequence: CASREGTAHTDTQYF.

The chain links TRBV7-3 to TRBJ2-1, with 8 positions matching TRBD1. The germline CDR1 and CDR2 sequences are SGHTA and FQGTGA. J lost 9 bases, V lost 4 bases, and 2 bases had no gene match. The CDR3 covers 12 residues. In DNA, the CDR3 is TGTGCCAGCAGCTCCACAGGGGGTGAGCAGTTCTTC. Amino acid sequence: CASSSTGGEQFF.

The chain employs TRBV28 and TRBJ2-3; D might be TRBD1 (5 bases). The CDR3 length is 14 residues. The germline V and J ends were trimmed by 2 bases and 0 bases, with 6 bases remaining between them. Germline V gene sequence: CDR1 MDHEN, CDR2 SYDVKM. The CDR3 nucleotides read TGTGCCAGCAGTTTACAGGGTAGCACAGATACGCAGTATTTT. Translation gives CASSLQGSTDTQYF.

The V gene is TRBV4-3, the J gene TRBJ1-4; 7 positions match TRBD1. The CDR3 covers 14 residues. CDR1 and CDR2 (germline): LGHNA, YSLEER. V shed 0 bases and J 7 bases; nucleotides not matched to a gene: 2. CDR3 amino acids: CASSQDRGAEKLFF. For the CDR3, the DNA is TGCGCCAGCAGCCAAGACAGGGGGGCTGAAAAACTGTTTTTT.

The chain uses TRBV29-1 and TRBJ1-1; 7 positions match TRBD1. With 4 bases clipped from V and 5 bases from J, the junction kept 1 base outside the gene matches. This CDR3 has 11 amino acids. Germline lookup yields CDR1 SQVTM and CDR2 ANQGSEA. The DNA for the CDR3 is TGCAGCGTTGCGGACAGGACTGAAGCTTTCTTT. Translated, it gives CSVADRTEAFF.

The chain recombines TRBV5-1 with TRBJ2-2, with TRBD2 matching over 10 bases. This CDR3 comprises 16 residues. V was clipped by 2 bases and J by 6 bases; unmatched bases: 7. Germline CDR1 and CDR2: SGHRS and YFSETQ. The CDR3 reads CASSFPLAGAAGELFF. The CDR3 region has the DNA TGCGCCAGCAGCTTCCCTCTAGCGGGAGCCGCCGGGGAGCTGTTTTTT.

V gene TRBV2 combines with J gene TRBJ2-1, with 10 positions matching TRBD2. The CDR3 contains 16 residues. Germline lookup yields CDR1 SNHLY and CDR2 FYNNEI. After removal of 3 bases from V and 6 bases from J, the junction contained 8 bases not matched to a gene. CDR3 amino acids: CASSDLKAGGSNEQFF. DNA for the CDR3: TGTGCCAGCAGTGACCTTAAAGCGGGGGGGTCCAATGAGCAGTTCTTC. Complete variable domain (other parts from reference TRBV2 and TRBJ2-1): EPEVTQTPSHQVTQMGQEVILRCVPISNHLYFYWYRQILGQKVEFLVSFYNNEISEKSEIFDDQFSVERPDGSNFTLKIRSTKLEDSAMYFCASSDLKAGGSNEQFFGPGTRLTVL.

Only a few counts were recorded for this clone. The chain combines TRBV28 with TRBJ2-4; 7 bases align to TRBD1. Germline V gene sequence: CDR1 MDHEN, CDR2 SYDVKM. With 6 bases clipped from V and 2 bases from J, the junction kept 10 bases outside the gene matches. The CDR3 has 16 amino acids. CDR3: CASSHRGSITKNIQYF. The CDR3 coding sequence is TGTGCCAGCAGCCACAGGGGTTCTATAACCAAAAACATTCAGTACTTC.

V is TRBV18 and J is TRBJ2-7; D may be TRBD1 (6 bases). Germline CDR1 KGHSH, CDR2 LQKENI. The germline V and J ends were trimmed by 2 bases and 0 bases, with 17 bases remaining between them. This CDR3 region has 17 residues. This CDR3 is CASSPIQGRPTSYEQYF. For the CDR3, the DNA is TGTGCCAGCTCACCAATACAGGGCAGGCCGACCTCCTACGAGCAGTACTTC.

The chain carries TRBV3-1 (or the pseudogene TRBV3-2) and TRBJ1-1; D is ambiguous. With 3 bases removed from V and 1 base from J, the gap between germline ends came to 6 bases. The CDR3 has 13 residues. The germline V gene encodes CDR1 LGHDT and CDR2 YNNKEL (reference sequence). The CDR3 here is CASSQGPNTEAFF. CDR3 DNA sequence: TGTGCCAGCAGCCAGGGCCCGAACACTGAAGCTTTCTTT.

This chain joins TRBV29-1 and TRBJ2-7; 9 bases line up with TRBD2. Per germline, CDR1 SQVTM and CDR2 ANQGSEA. The CDR3 sequence is 13 residues long. The V and J ends lost 6 bases and 5 bases, in that order; junction bases with no gene match: 8. The CDR3 nucleotides are TGCAGCGTGCGGGGGGGTGGTCGCGACGAGCAGTACTTC. Translating it yields CSVRGGGRDEQYF.

This chain joins TRBV7-8 and TRBJ2-7; D remains ambiguous. Germline CDR1 SGHVS, CDR2 FQNEAQ. Trimming left V 5 bases short and J 3 bases short, with 20 bases between. The CDR3 has 16 amino acids. CDR3 DNA: TGTGCCAGCAGCCCAGGTGGGCTATCCCACATCTACGAGCAGTACTTC. Its protein product is CASSPGGLSHIYEQYF.

Written as DNA, the CDR3 is TGTGCCAGCAGCCCCGGGACAGGGGGAGCTTTCTTT. The encoded protein is CASSPGTGGAFF. The V call is TRBV28, the J call TRBJ1-1; 11 bases are shared with TRBD1. V shed 6 bases, J shed 10 bases, and the junction held 4 bases outside the gene matches. The CDR3 extends over 12 amino acids. Germline assignment: CDR1 MDHEN and CDR2 SYDVKM.

In nucleotides, the CDR3 is TGCGCCAGCAGCTTGGCGGGGACAGGGGCCTATGGCTACACCTTC. This encodes CASSLAGTGAYGYTF. The chain joins TRBV5-1 to TRBJ1-2; 10 bases map to TRBD1. The ends lost 0 bases at V and 4 bases at J; junction bases unmatched: 3. This CDR3 is built from 15 residues. Germline CDR1 and CDR2: SGHRS and YFSETQ.

The chain carries TRBV6-4 and TRBJ1-5; D not resolved. The CDR3 length is 16 residues. The germline CDR1 and CDR2 sequences are MRHNA and SNTAGT. Trimming shortened V by 8 bases and J by 0 bases, and 17 bases separated the two germline ends. The CDR3 nucleotides read TGTGCCAGCCCCCCCGTCGAGGGAGATAGCAATCAGCCCCAGCATTTT. This gives the protein CASPPVEGDSNQPQHF.

This clone occurred once. The chain carries TRBV5-1 and TRBJ2-1, with TRBD2 identical over 11 bases. The CDR3 has 13 amino acids. J was trimmed by 9 bases and V by 4 bases; bases with no gene match: 3. The germline V gene encodes CDR1 SGHRS and CDR2 YFSETQ. CDR3 DNA: TGCGCCAGCAGCACTAGCGGGAGAGGTGAGCAGTTCTTC. It translates to CASSTSGRGEQFF. Supplemented by reference TRBV5-1 and TRBJ2-1, the full variable domain reads KAGVTQTPRYLIKTRGQQVTLSCSPISGHRSVSWYQQTPGQGLQFLFEYFSETQRNKGNFPGRFSGRQFSNSRSEMNVSTLELGDSALYLCASSTSGRGEQFFGPGTRLTVL.

CDR3 region: CASSLKGSFRDRTTDTQYF. Here the CDR3 DNA reads TGTGCCAGCAGCTTAAAGGGAAGCTTCCGGGACAGAACCACAGATACGCAGTATTTT. The rearrangement joins TRBV7-8 to TRBJ2-3; TRBD1 agrees at 7 bases. The CDR3 is 19 residues long. Germline assignment: CDR1 SGHVS and CDR2 FQNEAQ. Trimming took 2 bases from V and 2 from J; bases not matched to a gene: 16.

This clone was observed a single time. This rearrangement joins TRBV7-8 to TRBJ2-2, with D possibly matching TRBD2 (6 bases). CDR1 is SGHVS, CDR2 FQNEAQ, per germline. The ends were cut back, 6 bases at V and 5 bases at J, with 13 bases in the middle. This CDR3 is 14 amino acids long. The CDR3 nucleotides are TGTGCCAGCAGGTGGACCCGGGGGACCGGGGAGCTGTTTTTT. Its protein product is CASRWTRGTGELFF.

A note on this clone: A read error may explain this, as a much larger clone is one base away. The same CDR3 is also encoded by other DNA sequences in this sample. The chain carries TRBV6-5 and TRBJ2-7; TRBD2 agrees at 12 bases. Looked up from germline, CDR1 is MNHEY and CDR2 is SVGAGI. The CDR3 covers 13 residues. Trimming took 6 bases from V and 4 from J; bases not matched to a gene: 1. In DNA, the CDR3 is TGTGCCAGCAGGACTAGCGGGAGTTACGAGCAGTACTTC. This encodes CASRTSGSYEQYF.

The chain joins TRBV30 to TRBJ2-7; D might be TRBD2 (6 bases). The CDR3 runs 12 residues. Germline V gives CDR1 GTSNPN, CDR2 SVGIG (reference sequence). CDR3 protein: CAGGETVYEQYF. In nucleotides, the CDR3 is TGTGCTGGAGGGGAAACGGTCTACGAGCAGTACTTC.

The chain couples TRBV7-3 to TRBJ2-6, with a weak D call TRBD1 (5 bases). This CDR3 has 18 amino acids. V was cut by 4 bases and J by 3 bases, with 19 bases left in between. The V gene's germline CDR1 is SGHTA and CDR2 FQGTGA. The CDR3 loop reads CASSSPRDEFGGANVLTF. CDR3 in DNA: TGTGCCAGCAGCTCCCCCAGGGATGAGTTTGGTGGGGCCAACGTCCTGACTTTC. Based on the CDR3 plus reference TRBV7-3 and TRBJ2-6, the full variable domain is GAGVSQTPSNKVTEKGKYVELRCDPISGHTALYWYRQSLGQGPEFLIYFQGTGAADDSGLPNDRFFAVRPEGSVSTLKIQRTERGDSAVYLCASSSPRDEFGGANVLTFGAGSRLTVL.

This clone occurred once. The chain carries TRBV9 and TRBJ2-3, with 8 bases that match TRBD1. V was pared by 0 bases and J by 9 bases, with 6 bases of the junction left unmatched. This CDR3 contains 14 residues. CDR1 and CDR2 (germline): SGDLS, YYNGEE. CDR3 sequence: CASSVDQGAGTQYF. The DNA of the CDR3 is TGTGCCAGCAGCGTAGATCAGGGGGCTGGAACGCAGTATTTT.